The 8 T cell receptor beta chains given below trace back to one sample, sequenced in a study of T cell responses to AZD1222 COVID-19 vaccine. TCRdb's table, derived via immunoSEQ multiplex PCR, lists solely in-frame clones and lacks some. The data show roughly 180,000 clones, about 89% seen once. Sequencing was performed on peripheral blood, taken on day 0 of AZD1222 vaccination. The receptors shown here come from an adult in good health.

This chain connects TRBV28 to TRBJ1-6, with TRBD1 as a possible D gene (5 bases). The CDR3 is 16 amino acids. The V end was cut by 5 bases, the J end by 6 bases, with 17 bases between. Looked up from germline, CDR1 is MDHEN and CDR2 is SYDVKM. The CDR3 loop reads CASSLGAGRSNSPLHF. CDR3 bases: TGTGCCAGCAGTCTAGGGGCAGGGAGGAGTAATTCACCCCTCCACTTT.

This chain connects TRBV19 to TRBJ2-3; 9 nucleotides line up with TRBD2. Germline CDR1 LNHDA, CDR2 SQIVND (reference sequence). V shed 6 bases and J 0 bases; nucleotides not matched to a gene: 7. The CDR3 sequence is 16 residues long. CDR3 in DNA: TGTGCCAGTAGGAGCCTTCTAGCGGGGAGCACAGATACGCAGTATTTT. Translated, it gives CASRSLLAGSTDTQYF.

The count of this clone is one. The V and J genes are TRBV6-5 and TRBJ1-2; D is perhaps TRBD1 (6 bases). Germline values: CDR1 MNHEY, CDR2 SVGAGI. This CDR3 contains 14 residues. The V and J ends lost 5 bases and 1 base respectively, with 11 bases between them. The CDR3, as DNA: TGTGCCAGCAGTAGGACAGAGGATAACTATGGCTACACCTTC. Translating gives CASSRTEDNYGYTF.

The genes are TRBV27 and TRBJ1-2; D might be TRBD1 (5 bases). The CDR3 covers 15 residues. Trimming left V 5 bases short and J 4 bases short, with 17 bases between. Germline assignment: CDR1 MNHEY and CDR2 SMNVEV (reference sequence). The CDR3 loop reads CASSVFGGSGYGYTF. Here the CDR3 DNA reads TGTGCCAGCAGTGTCTTCGGGGGATCCGGCTATGGCTACACCTTC.

This clone was observed once. The rearrangement uses TRBV5-1 and TRBJ2-5; TRBD2 matches 7 bases. Germline V CDR1 and CDR2: SGHRS, YFSETQ. The CDR3 contains 15 residues. The junction had 9 bases not matched to a gene; V was cut back by 2 bases and J by 5 bases. The CDR3, as DNA: TGCGCCAGCAGCTTCTCGGGACTATCGGGGGAGACCCAGTACTTC. Translation gives CASSFSGLSGETQYF.

V and J are TRBV24-1 and TRBJ1-5; TRBD1 might be the D (5 bases). V lost 3 bases and J lost 5, with 10 bases in between. The CDR3 loop spans 14 amino acids. Germline V gene data show CDR1 as KGHDR and CDR2 as SFDVKD. The CDR3, as DNA: TGTGCCACCAGTGATACCGGGACCTATCAGCCCCAGCATTTT. Its protein product is CATSDTGTYQPQHF.

The chain links TRBV7-9 to TRBJ1-1, with D possibly being TRBD1 (5 bases). CDR3 length: 14 residues. Trimming removed 1 base from V and 8 bases from J, with 14 bases in between. CDR1 SEHNR and CDR2 FQNEAQ come from the germline V gene (reference sequence). The CDR3 sequence is CASSLETWSGEAFF. Written as DNA, the CDR3 is TGTGCCAGCAGCTTAGAGACTTGGTCAGGGGAAGCTTTCTTT.

The chain joins TRBV5-1 to TRBJ2-7; TRBD1 aligns across 9 bases. Germline values: CDR1 SGHRS, CDR2 YFSETQ. The CDR3 is 13 amino acids. Unmatched junction bases numbered 1, after V lost 3 bases and J lost 3 bases. The CDR3 bases are TGCGCCAGCAGCTCGGGACAGGGCTACGAGCAGTACTTC. It translates to CASSSGQGYEQYF.